This T cell receptor (beta chain) was identified during a study of shared clonotypes between healthy human individuals. Across the whole study: CD4 naive cells filled three plates per donor, CD4 memory three, CD8 naive two and CD8 memory one. Regarding the study as a whole: Clonotype sharing among donors was expected to depend on sequencing depth.

Source study methods: Filtering differed for immunoSEQ, which gave only junction sequences without quality scores. The protocol was immunoSEQ multiplex PCR, while the TCRdb copy is restricted to in-frame clones and leaves out a portion. V, J and clone size are those of that table, while D and trimming were read from the DNA. Seen here are about 1.1 million clones, roughly 80% observed once, and the top ten hold 0.89%. Turning to this clone: Antigen specificity is unknown.

The CDR3 loop spans 16 amino acids. J gave up 3 bases and V 1 base, and 5 bases lay outside the gene matches. Germline V gives CDR1 SGHDN, CDR2 FVKESK. Sequenced input: memory CD4+ T cells from PBMCs. Described subset: CD45RA-negative fraction. This rearrangement joins TRBV14 to TRBJ2-5, with TRBD2 matching over 10 bases. The receptor was isolated from a man aged 18 to 29 in good health. Some clones in this sample may be carry-over from other donors' samples. CDR3 protein: CASSQVSSGREETQYF. The CDR3 coding sequence is TGTGCCAGCAGCCAAGTGTCCAGCGGGAGGGAAGAGACCCAGTACTTC.